This entry lists 6 T cell receptor beta chains sequenced from one sample in a study of regulatory T cells in long-lasting Graves disease. Time point given: newly diagnosed GD, antithyroid drugs for less than 3 months. PBMCs provided the RNA from which the TCR library was made. Construction of TCR beta libraries relied on iRepertoire HTBI primers and on Arm-PCR targeting CDR3 regions. TCRdb recomputed calls from the multiplex PCR reads with MiXCR, one row per CDR3 protein. The sample includes more than 450,000 distinct CDR3 sequences, about 17% of them seen just once. This same sample was also taken into another study, of T cells in Graves' hyperthyroidism and ophthalmopathy.

Sequenced material: peripheral blood mononuclear cells (PBMCs), taken at new diagnosis, from a patient treated with antithyroid drugs. The receptors shown here come from a man aged 35-49 years with Graves disease.

In its sample, this clonotype was seen many times. This rearrangement joins TRBV12-3 or TRBV12-4 to TRBJ1-5; D gene uncertain. The CDR3 totals 13 residues. The V end lost 7 bases, the J end lost 9 bases, and 16 bases lay between the germline ends. CDR3 loop: CASTEDGLRPQHF. The CDR3 DNA is TGTGCCAGCACCGAGGACGGTCTGCGGCCCCAGCATTTT.

The table lists this clonotype with many counts. The CDR3 loop reads CASSPNPGTDTGELFF. The DNA for the CDR3 is TGTGCCAGCAGCCCTAACCCCGGGACGGACACCGGGGAGCTGTTTTTT. The rearrangement links TRBV7-3 to TRBJ2-2; D is tentatively TRBD1 or TRBD2 (5 bases each). Looked up from germline, CDR1 is SGHTA and CDR2 is FQGTGA. Deletions cut 5 bases from V and 3 bases from J, with 16 bases between. The CDR3 covers 16 residues.

This clonotype showed up many times. The genes are TRBV6-2 or TRBV6-3 and TRBJ1-5; unclear D gene. CDR3 size: 12 residues. V lost 2 bases and J 6 bases, leaving 5 bases between the germline ends. Germline-derived CDR1 and CDR2 are MNHEY and SVGEGT. Written as DNA, the CDR3 is TGTGCCAGCAGTTACCTCGTTCAGCCCCAGCATTTT. It yields the protein CASSYLVQPQHF.

The table lists this clonotype with a few counts. V and J are TRBV7-8 and TRBJ1-6; D uncertain. V lost 1 base and J 7 bases, leaving 8 bases between the germline ends. Germline V gene data show CDR1 as SGHVS and CDR2 as FQNEAQ. This CDR3 is built from 14 residues. The CDR3 region is CASSLGTGNSPLHF. CDR3 coding DNA: TGTGCCAGCAGCTTAGGGACTGGGAATTCACCCCTCCACTTT.

This clonotype was seen ten or more times. The V gene is TRBV7-9, the J gene TRBJ2-3, with D possibly TRBD2 on 6 matching bases. Germline V gene sequence: CDR1 SEHNR, CDR2 FQNEAQ (reference sequence). CDR3 length: 16 residues. Deletions cut 5 bases from V and 2 bases from J, with 17 bases between. The chain's CDR3 is CASSPRLGGPTDTQYF. The CDR3 region has the DNA TGTGCCAGCAGCCCACGACTAGGAGGGCCCACAGATACGCAGTATTTT.

This clonotype was seen a few times. This sequence joins TRBV4-2 and TRBJ2-1; 11 positions agree with TRBD2. Germline V lookup: CDR1 LGHNA, CDR2 YNFKEQ. The CDR3 contains 15 residues. Germline trimming cut 5 bases from V and 5 bases from J; bases unmatched to any gene: 5. The CDR3 DNA reads as TGTGCCAGCAGCGAGGGACTAGCGGAAAACAATGAGCAGTTCTTC. Protein sequence: CASSEGLAENNEQFF.